The 20 T cell receptor beta chains listed next were all sequenced from one sample in a study of regulatory T cells in long-lasting Graves disease. Building of the TCR beta libraries involved iRepertoire HTBI primers and Arm-PCR of CDR3 regions. TCRdb redid the calling of the multiplex PCR reads with MiXCR, one entry per CDR3 protein. This sample has about 460,000 distinct CDR3 sequences; 12% to 15% occur once, and the top ten carry 17%. Noted time point: newly diagnosed GD, antithyroid drugs for less than 3 months. There was RNA extracted from PBMCs, and the TCR library was made from it. This sample was also put to use in a study of T cells in Graves' hyperthyroidism and ophthalmopathy.

The sequenced sample was peripheral blood mononuclear cells (PBMCs), obtained at new diagnosis, from a patient treated with antithyroid drugs. The receptors come from a woman aged 45-59 years with Graves disease.

This clonotype was seen repeatedly, ten times or more. This chain links TRBV2 with TRBJ2-7, with unresolved D. V gave up 7 bases and J gave up 2 bases, with 12 bases separating them. Germline V gene data show CDR1 as SNHLY and CDR2 as FYNNEI. The CDR3 is 13 amino acids. CDR3 nucleotides: TGTGCCAGCAACCCCCCTGGGCCCTACGAGCAGTACTTC. It codes for CASNPPGPYEQYF.

This clonotype was observed a handful of times. The genes are TRBV3-1 and TRBJ1-2, with D perhaps TRBD1 (5 bases). V gave up 1 base and J gave up 3 bases, with 9 bases separating them. The CDR3 contains 14 residues. CDR1 and CDR2 from the germline V gene are LGHDT and YNNKEL (reference sequence). This CDR3 is CASSQGGWDYGYTF. CDR3 bases: TGTGCCAGCAGCCAAGGGGGGTGGGACTATGGCTACACCTTC. Variable domain in full (rest from reference TRBV3-1 and TRBJ1-2): DTAVSQTPKYLVTQMGNDKSIKCEQNLGHDTMYWYKQDSKKFLKIMFSYNNKELIINETVPNRFSPKSPDKAHLNLHINSLELGDSAVYFCASSQGGWDYGYTFGSGTRLTVV.

This clonotype showed up many times. J is TRBJ2-7 and V is TRBV6-1; no firm D call. This CDR3 is 14 amino acids long. V lost 7 bases to trimming and J lost 0 bases, with 13 bases between them. Germline V CDR1 and CDR2: MNHNS, SASEGT. In DNA form, the CDR3 reads TGTGCCAGCACCCCGGAGACTCCCTCCTACGAGCAGTACTTC. Protein: CASTPETPSYEQYF.

This clonotype was recorded at least ten times. Here the CDR3 DNA reads TGTGCCAGCAGTTATTCTAGCGGGGATCCCACAGATACGCAGTATTTT. Translating it yields CASSYSSGDPTDTQYF. This chain joins TRBV27 and TRBJ2-3; 9 positions agree with TRBD2. CDR1 is MNHEY and CDR2 is SMNVEV in the germline V gene (reference sequence). The CDR3 extends over 16 amino acids. V shed 4 bases, J shed 2 bases, and the junction held 7 bases outside the gene matches.

The table lists this clonotype with many counts. The chain uses TRBV25-1 and TRBJ2-3; 7 bases map to TRBD1. Germline assignment: CDR1 MGHDK and CDR2 SYGVNS. The CDR3 spans 15 residues. V shed 5 bases, J shed 2 bases, and the junction held 7 bases outside the gene matches. The CDR3 DNA follows: TGTGCCAGCAGTCCGGGACAGCCATACACAGATACGCAGTATTTT. Its translation: CASSPGQPYTDTQYF.

This clonotype occurred many times. Here the CDR3 DNA reads TGTGCCAGCAGCACCGGGACAGGGCTTGGAGACTATGGCTACACCTTC. Amino acids: CASSTGTGLGDYGYTF. The chain is built from TRBV5-8 and TRBJ1-2, with 9 bases that match TRBD1. The length of the CDR3 is 16 residues. The junction had 10 bases not matched to a gene; V was cut back by 4 bases and J by 3 bases. Germline CDR1 is SGHTS and CDR2 is YDEGEE. The whole variable domain, filled in from reference TRBV5-8 and TRBJ1-2, reads EAGVTQSPTHLIKTRGQQATLRCSPISGHTSVYWYQQALGLGLQFLLWYDEGEERNRGNFPPRFSGRQFPNYSSELNVNALELEDSALYLCASSTGTGLGDYGYTFGSGTRLTVV.

In its sample, this clonotype was seen many times. The chain has TRBV7-3 and TRBJ2-1; 10 bases fit TRBD2. Germline CDR1 reads SGHTA; CDR2 reads FQGTGA. The V segment lost 6 bases and the J segment 13 bases; nucleotides outside the gene matches: 15. The CDR3 totals 15 residues. The CDR3 sequence is CASSSSGRAGGPQFF. The CDR3, as DNA: TGTGCCAGCAGTTCAAGCGGGAGGGCCGGGGGCCCCCAGTTCTTC.

This clonotype was seen repeatedly, ten times or more. The V gene is TRBV6-1, the J gene TRBJ2-2; no definite D call. The ends were cut back, 6 bases at V and 3 bases at J, with 11 bases in the middle. The CDR3 contains 14 residues. Germline loops: CDR1 MNHNS, CDR2 SASEGT. CDR3 DNA: TGTGCCAGCAGCGGGTATTTGGACACCGGGGAGCTGTTTTTT. It encodes CASSGYLDTGELFF.

In its sample, this clonotype was seen many times. The CDR3 nucleotides read TGTGCCAGCAGCTCCGCGGGCGGAGGGACTAATGAAAAACTGTTTTTT. Amino acids: CASSSAGGGTNEKLFF. The chain is built from TRBV7-2 and TRBJ1-4; D is unclear. CDR3 length: 16 residues. Trimming left V 4 bases short and J 2 bases short, with 14 bases between. Germline V gene lookup returns CDR1 SGHTA and CDR2 FQGNSA.

The rearrangement uses TRBV9 and TRBJ2-1, with TRBD2 identical over 8 bases. V was pared by 0 bases and J by 3 bases, with 2 bases of the junction left unmatched. Germline V gives CDR1 SGDLS, CDR2 YYNGEE. There are 15 residues in the CDR3. CDR3 amino acids: CASSVELAVYNEQFF. The CDR3 bases are TGTGCCAGCAGCGTAGAACTAGCGGTCTACAATGAGCAGTTCTTC.

There are many counts of this clonotype. The gene calls are TRBV19 and TRBJ1-1; 8 bases fit TRBD1. Trimming at V came to 7 bases and at J to 4 bases, leaving 17 bases not matched to a gene. CDR3 length equals 17 residues. The V gene's germline CDR1 is LNHDA and CDR2 SQIVND (reference sequence). CDR3 sequence reads: CASTWGAPGQAITEAFF. The CDR3 DNA follows: TGTGCCAGTACCTGGGGGGCACCGGGACAGGCAATCACTGAAGCTTTCTTT.

This clonotype was seen many times. One junction end does not reproduce the germline sequence, and a read error may be involved. J is TRBJ2-1 and V is TRBV7-3; D call uncertain. Germline V lookup: CDR1 SGHTA, CDR2 FQGTGA. This CDR3 spans 13 amino acids. The DNA of the CDR3 is TGTGCCAGCAGCCTAACACCTGGCGATGAGCAGTTCTTC. Protein: CASSLTPGDEQFF.

This clonotype has a count of ten or more. The rearrangement joins TRBV28 to TRBJ2-2; D is undetermined. CDR3 length: 15 residues. Germline loops: CDR1 MDHEN, CDR2 SYDVKM. The ends were cut back, 3 bases at V and 1 base at J, with 9 bases in the middle. The CDR3 is CASSLEGLNTGELFF. The CDR3 coding sequence is TGTGCCAGCAGTTTGGAAGGCCTGAACACCGGGGAGCTGTTTTTT.

V usage is TRBV6-9 and J usage is TRBJ2-1, with D possibly being TRBD2 (6 bases). The CDR3 has 14 residues. Trimming cost V 3 bases and J 8 bases, with 14 bases left between them. The germline gives CDR1 MNHGY, CDR2 SVAAGI. For the CDR3, the DNA is TGTGCCAGCAGTTACCTCGCTAGCGACCATGAGCAGTTCTTC. Its protein is CASSYLASDHEQFF.

This clonotype showed up many times. This rearrangement joins TRBV19 to TRBJ2-7; TRBD1 matches at 8 bases. After removal of 6 bases from V and 3 bases from J, the junction contained 10 bases not matched to a gene. This CDR3 contains 15 residues. The V gene's germline CDR1 is LNHDA and CDR2 SQIVND (reference sequence). The CDR3: CASSPGQGANYEQYF. In DNA, the CDR3 is TGTGCCAGTAGCCCGGGGCAGGGGGCTAACTACGAGCAGTACTTC.

V and J are TRBV28 and TRBJ2-7; 11 bases are a match to TRBD1. The CDR3 has 17 amino acids. CDR1 and CDR2 from the germline V gene are MDHEN and SYDVKM. V lost 5 bases and J lost 5; bases outside the gene matches: 14. CDR3 region: CASSLGRWDRGVNEQYF. Here the CDR3 DNA reads TGTGCCAGCAGTCTCGGGCGGTGGGACAGGGGGGTGAACGAGCAGTACTTC.

This clonotype has a handful of counts. A read error is possible here, since a much larger clone lies one base away. CDR3 sequence: CASSPGRPNEQFF. The CDR3 DNA is TGTGCCAGCTCACCGGGCAGACCTAATGAGCAGTTCTTC. The gene calls are TRBV18 and TRBJ2-1; D uncertain. Trimming shortened V by 3 bases and J by 7 bases, and 10 bases separated the two germline ends. This CDR3 spans 13 amino acids. Germline values: CDR1 KGHSH, CDR2 LQKENI.

The chain recombines TRBV6-9 with TRBJ1-2; D is undetermined. V gave up 7 bases and J gave up 5 bases, with 11 bases separating them. The length of the CDR3 is 12 residues. Per the germline V gene, CDR1 is MNHGY and CDR2 is SVAAGI. In DNA, the CDR3 is TGTGCCAGCACTTACGTAGGATATGGCTACACCTTC. This encodes CASTYVGYGYTF.

This clonotype was found many times. The J gene is TRBJ1-1, the V gene TRBV29-1; D gene unclear. Germline assignment: CDR1 SQVTM and CDR2 ANQGSEA. Trimming shortened V by 0 bases and J by 0 bases, and 11 bases separated the two germline ends. The CDR3 has 15 residues. CDR3 amino acids: CSVEDRRIMNTEAFF. The CDR3 DNA reads as TGCAGCGTTGAAGATCGGCGGATCATGAACACTGAAGCTTTCTTT. Variable domain in full (rest from reference TRBV29-1 and TRBJ1-1): SAVISQKPSRDICQRGTSLTIQCQVDSQVTMMFWYRQQPGQSLTLIATANQGSEATYESGFVIDKFPISRPNLTFSTLTVSNMSPEDSSIYLCSVEDRRIMNTEAFFGQGTRLTVV.

This clonotype was counted ten times or more. This rearrangement joins TRBV28 to TRBJ1-2, with TRBD1 identical over 7 bases. The CDR3 is 12 amino acids. The germline V gene encodes CDR1 MDHEN and CDR2 SYDVKM. V shed 5 bases and J 4 bases; nucleotides not matched to a gene: 1. CDR3 sequence reads: CASSEGAYGYTF. CDR3 nucleotide sequence: TGTGCCAGCAGTGAGGGGGCCTATGGCTACACCTTC.